This T cell receptor (beta chain) was recovered during a study of blood T cells in healthy people across ages. Study-level results: CMV status of donors was unknown, possibly confounding expanded clonotype changes. Reliance upon unsorted PBMCs precluded definitive naive versus antigen-experienced comparison. More naive CD4+ cells and higher diversity were found in long-lived than in aged donors.

Combining a sample-barcoded 5' primer with a J-beta primer mix, a second PCR ran for roughly 7 to 12 cycles. TCRdb itself ran the 5' RACE reads through MiXCR, one entry per CDR3 protein. In the table there are 550,000 to 800,000 distinct CDR3 sequences, around 21% of which are singletons. Each donor was a healthy Caucasian individual from Russia, aged roughly 6 to 100. With respect to this clonotype: Antigen unknown.

This CDR3 contains 15 residues. From germline, CDR1 is SGHRS and CDR2 YFSETQ. V gave up 0 bases and J gave up 0 bases, with 8 bases separating them. This chain links TRBV5-1 with TRBJ2-3, with D uncertain. Sequences were obtained from blood. The TCR sequence derives from a man in his 70s in good health. Here the CDR3 reads CASSLVGHSTDTQYF. CDR3 nucleotides: TGCGCCAGCAGCTTGGTAGGTCATAGCACAGATACGCAGTATTTT.